These T cell receptor beta chains were read from a single sample in a study of cytomegalovirus exposure and HLA in healthy donors. This table comes from immunoSEQ multiplex PCR, and its TCRdb copy is limited to in-frame clones, with some not included. The sample shows about 160,000 clones, around 64% of them seen only once. Sequenced material: PBMCs. These receptors were taken from a woman in her 30s in good health and CMV-seronegative. CDR3s include the opening cysteine and the closing phenylalanine or tryptophan. The D gene is left open where the match is weak. Not every row has a clone size; where given, it reads once, few, many or a size class.

j_call	d_call	clone_size	v_call	cdr3_nt	cdr3_aa
TRBJ1-4	.	.	TRBV28	TGTGCCAGCGGGCAGAATGAAAAACTGTTTTTT	CASGQNEKLFF
TRBJ2-2	TRBD2	.	TRBV6-1	TGTGCCAGCAGTGATTCTTTACTAGCGGGAGGTCGGACCGGGGAGCTGTTTTTT	CASSDSLLAGGRTGELFF
TRBJ2-4	TRBD1	.	TRBV27	TGTGCCAGCTCCGGGACAGGGAAAGCCAAAAACATTCAGTACTTC	CASSGTGKAKNIQYF
TRBJ2-7	TRBD1	.	TRBV7-8	TGTGCCAGCAGCGACGGCAGGGGGTACGAGCAGTACTTC	CASSDGRGYEQYF
TRBJ1-5	TRBD1	.	TRBV25-1	TGTGCCAGTCAGGGGGCGCCTGGTCAGCCCCAGCATTTT	CASQGAPGQPQHF
TRBJ2-2	.	.	TRBV10-3	TGTGCCATCAGTGAGTCCTCCTCCGGGACGAACACCGGGGAGCTGTTTTTT	CAISESSSGTNTGELFF
TRBJ1-4	.	.	TRBV9	TGTGCCAGCAGCACAGGATACAATGAAAAACTGTTTTTT	CASSTGYNEKLFF
TRBJ1-1	.	.	TRBV7-9	TGTGCCAGCAGCCCCCGTGGGGGGACCACTGAAGCTTTCTTT	CASSPRGGTTEAFF
TRBJ1-5	.	.	TRBV28	TGTGCCAGCAGTTCCAATGCGCAGCCCCAGCATTTT	CASSSNAQPQHF
TRBJ2-6	.	.	TRBV10-3	TGTGCCATCAGCGGGATCTCTGGGGCCAACGTCCTGACTTTC	CAISGISGANVLTF
TRBJ2-1	.	.	TRBV10-3	TGTGCCATCAGCCACAGGGACCGTGGAAACAATGAGCAGTTCTTC	CAISHRDRGNNEQFF
TRBJ2-5	.	.	TRBV5-6	TGTGCCAGCAGCTTCGTTGAACAGGGGAGGGAGACCCAGTACTTC	CASSFVEQGRETQYF
TRBJ2-7	.	.	TRBV6-6	TGTGCCAGCACCTTGGGGGCAGGTTCCTACGAGCAGTACTTC	CASTLGAGSYEQYF
TRBJ2-6	TRBD1	.	TRBV7-3	TGTGCCAGCAGCTTTGACAGGGCAGGGGCCAACGTCCTGACTTTC	CASSFDRAGANVLTF
TRBJ1-1	TRBD1	few	TRBV4-1	TGCGCCAGCAGCCACGACAGGGGGAACACTGAAGCTTTCTTT	CASSHDRGNTEAFF
TRBJ2-5	.	.	TRBV21-1	TGTGCCAGCAGCAAAAAGGGGGACGCGGCTTCGAAGACCCAGTACTTC	CASSKKGDAASKTQYF
TRBJ1-5	TRBD1	.	TRBV7-2	TGTGCCAGCAGCTCCGACAGGGTCCAGCCCCAGCATTTT	CASSSDRVQPQHF
TRBJ1-2	TRBD1	.	TRBV7-2	TGTGCCAGCAGCCGTGACAGGGGCAGGAGGGGCTATGGCTACACCTTC	CASSRDRGRRGYGYTF
TRBJ1-2	.	.	TRBV9	TGTGCCAGCAGCCTCCAGGGGTTCTATGGCTACACCTTC	CASSLQGFYGYTF
TRBJ2-1	.	.	TRBV18	TGTGCCAGCTCAACATATACAGGGTGGAATGAGCAGTTCTTC	CASSTYTGWNEQFF
TRBJ2-3	.	.	TRBV18	TGTGCCAGCTCACCACCGGCCGGGGATACGCAGTATTTT	CASSPPAGDTQYF
TRBJ2-7	TRBD2	.	TRBV11-1	TGTGCCAGCAGCAGGGACTACTCCTACGAGCAGTACTTC	CASSRDYSYEQYF
TRBJ1-4	.	.	TRBV4-2	TGTGCCAGCAGCCAAGCGGGGGGGGAAAATGAAAAACTGTTTTTT	CASSQAGGENEKLFF
TRBJ2-2	.	few	TRBV6-5	TGTGCCAGCAGAGACAGAGACACCGGGGAGCTGTTTTTT	CASRDRDTGELFF
TRBJ1-4	.	.	TRBV7-2	TGTGCCAGCAGTACAGACAGTGCAATTAATGAAAAACTGTTTTTT	CASSTDSAINEKLFF
TRBJ1-2	.	.	TRBV6-5	TGTGCCAGCAGTTGGGGGGGACCCCTTAACGGTGGCTACACCTTC	CASSWGGPLNGGYTF
TRBJ1-5	.	.	TRBV11-2	TGTGCCAGCAGCGCGGGAAGGGGTGGACAGCCCCAGCATTTT	CASSAGRGGQPQHF
TRBJ2-3	TRBD2	.	TRBV2	TGTGCCAGCAGCCCGGAGGGCAGCGGGGGGTATACGCAGTATTTT	CASSPEGSGGYTQYF
TRBJ2-7	TRBD2	.	TRBV19	TGTGCCAGTAGTATGGGGACTAGAGGCGAGCAGTACTTC	CASSMGTRGEQYF
TRBJ2-7	TRBD2	.	TRBV6-5	TGTGCCAGCAGTTACGAGCGGGAGCCCGACGAGCAGTACTTC	CASSYEREPDEQYF
TRBJ2-4	.	few	TRBV18	TGTGCCAGCTCACCAGAGAGGGGGAGCGTCATTCAGTACTTC	CASSPERGSVIQYF
TRBJ1-1	.	few	TRBV19	TGTGCCAGTAGTATACGACACTACACTGAAGCTTTCTTT	CASSIRHYTEAFF
TRBJ2-7	TRBD2	.	TRBV11-2	TGTGCCAGCAGCTTAAATAGCGGGGAACACGAGCAGTACTTC	CASSLNSGEHEQYF
TRBJ2-1	TRBD2	.	TRBV15	TGTGCCACCAGCAGGGGACTAGCGGGAGGGCCAGGTGAGCAGTTCTTC	CATSRGLAGGPGEQFF
TRBJ1-1	.	few	TRBV2	TGTGCCAGCAGCAGTGACAGGTTGAACACTGAAGCTTTCTTT	CASSSDRLNTEAFF
TRBJ2-6	.	few	TRBV4-3	TGCGCCAGCAGCCAAGTTTTAGTTGGGGCCAACGTCCTGACTTTC	CASSQVLVGANVLTF
TRBJ1-2	TRBD1	once	TRBV30	TGTGCCTGGACCACAGGGGGCGACTATGGCTACACCTTC	CAWTTGGDYGYTF
TRBJ1-1	TRBD1	.	TRBV27	TGTGCCAGCAGTTACAGGACAGGGGGCGTGAACACTGAAGCTTTCTTT	CASSYRTGGVNTEAFF
TRBJ2-5	TRBD2	few	TRBV5-4	TGTGCCAGCAGCTTGGCTAGCGGGGGCATTATCGAGACCCAGTACTTC	CASSLASGGIIETQYF
TRBJ2-5	TRBD2	.	TRBV7-3	TGTGCCAGCAGCCCCTCCCATTTGGGGGGGACGGAGACCCAGTACTTC	CASSPSHLGGTETQYF
TRBJ1-5	.	.	TRBV6-1	TGTGCCAGCAGTTTGGGCAGGGGAAAGCCCCAGCATTTT	CASSLGRGKPQHF
TRBJ2-3	TRBD2	.	TRBV6-1	TGTGCCAGCAGTGGCGGGGGGGGCACAGATACGCAGTATTTT	CASSGGGGTDTQYF
TRBJ2-1	TRBD2	.	TRBV5-1	TGCGCCAGCAGCTTGCCCGTTCGACTAGCGGGTGGGAGGGATGAGCAGTTCTTC	CASSLPVRLAGGRDEQFF
TRBJ1-5	.	few	TRBV6-1	TGTGCCAGCAGCCAAGCCGCATTTCCCCAGCATTTT	CASSQAAFPQHF
TRBJ2-3	.	.	TRBV7-3	TGTGCCAGCAGCTCTCACTCGGGGGCAGATACGCAGTATTTT	CASSSHSGADTQYF
TRBJ2-7	TRBD1	.	TRBV7-7	TGTGCCAGCAGCCGAGACAGGGCTGGGGAGCAGTACTTC	CASSRDRAGEQYF
TRBJ2-7	TRBD2	.	TRBV4-1	TGCGCCAGCAGTGGAGCGGGAGGTGGGGCCGGTCCTGATTACGAGCAGTACTTC	CASSGAGGGAGPDYEQYF
TRBJ1-5	.	.	TRBV7-9	TGTGCCAGCAGCCCCCGAGGAGCAAACGGGCAGCCCCAGCATTTT	CASSPRGANGQPQHF